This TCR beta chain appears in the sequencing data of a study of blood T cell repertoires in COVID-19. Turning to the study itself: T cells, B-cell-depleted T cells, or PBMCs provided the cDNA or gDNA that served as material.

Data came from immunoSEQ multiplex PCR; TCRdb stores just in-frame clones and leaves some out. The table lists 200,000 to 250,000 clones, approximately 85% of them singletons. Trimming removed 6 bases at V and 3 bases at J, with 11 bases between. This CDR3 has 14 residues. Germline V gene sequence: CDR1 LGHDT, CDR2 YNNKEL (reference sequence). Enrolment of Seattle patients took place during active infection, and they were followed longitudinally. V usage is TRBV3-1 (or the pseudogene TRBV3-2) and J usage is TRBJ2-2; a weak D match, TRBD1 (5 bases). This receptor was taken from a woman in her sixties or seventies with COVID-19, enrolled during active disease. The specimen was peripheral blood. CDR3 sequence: CASRRQRYTGELFF. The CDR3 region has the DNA TGTGCCAGCAGAAGACAGCGTTACACCGGGGAGCTGTTTTTT.